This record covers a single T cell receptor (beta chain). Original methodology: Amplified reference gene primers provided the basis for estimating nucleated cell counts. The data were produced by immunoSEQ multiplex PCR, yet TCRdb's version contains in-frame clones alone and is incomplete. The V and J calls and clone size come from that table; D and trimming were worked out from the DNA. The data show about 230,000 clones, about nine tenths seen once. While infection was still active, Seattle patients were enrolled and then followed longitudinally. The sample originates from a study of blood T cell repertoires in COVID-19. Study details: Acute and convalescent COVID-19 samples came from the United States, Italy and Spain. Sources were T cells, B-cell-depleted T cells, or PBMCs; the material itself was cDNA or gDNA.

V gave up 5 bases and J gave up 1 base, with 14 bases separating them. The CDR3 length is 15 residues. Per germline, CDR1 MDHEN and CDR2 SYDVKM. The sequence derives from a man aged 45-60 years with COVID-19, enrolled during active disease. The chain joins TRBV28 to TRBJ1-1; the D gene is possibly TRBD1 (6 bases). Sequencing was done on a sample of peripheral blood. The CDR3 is CASSDPGVGNTEAFF. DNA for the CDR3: TGTGCCAGCAGTGACCCAGGGGTTGGGAACACTGAAGCTTTCTTT.